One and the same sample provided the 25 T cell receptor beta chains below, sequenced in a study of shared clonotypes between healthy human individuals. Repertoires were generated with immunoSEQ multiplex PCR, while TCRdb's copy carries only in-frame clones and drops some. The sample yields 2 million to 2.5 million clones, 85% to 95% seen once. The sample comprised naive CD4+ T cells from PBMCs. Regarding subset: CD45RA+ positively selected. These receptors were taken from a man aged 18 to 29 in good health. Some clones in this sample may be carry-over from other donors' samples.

CDR3 protein: CASTPSGRRETQYF. CDR3 in DNA: TGTGCCAGCACCCCCTCCGGGAGAAGGGAGACCCAGTACTTC. The chain couples TRBV2 to TRBJ2-5; weak D call: TRBD2 (6 bases). Deletions cut 7 bases from V and 5 bases from J, with 17 bases between. The CDR3 sequence is 14 residues long. Germline assignment: CDR1 SNHLY and CDR2 FYNNEI.

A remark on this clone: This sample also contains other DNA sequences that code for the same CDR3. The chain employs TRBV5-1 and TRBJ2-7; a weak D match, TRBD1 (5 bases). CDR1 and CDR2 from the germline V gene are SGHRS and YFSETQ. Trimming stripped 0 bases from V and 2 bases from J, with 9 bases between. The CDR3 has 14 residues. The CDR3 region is CASSLAAGPYEQYF. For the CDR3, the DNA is TGCGCCAGCAGCTTGGCGGCAGGGCCCTACGAGCAGTACTTC.

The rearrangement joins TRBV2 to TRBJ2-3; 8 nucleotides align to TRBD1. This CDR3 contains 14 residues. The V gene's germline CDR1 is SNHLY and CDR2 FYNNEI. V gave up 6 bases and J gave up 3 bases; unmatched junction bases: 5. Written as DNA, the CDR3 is TGTGCCAGCAGACAGGGGGAAGGGACAGATACGCAGTATTTT. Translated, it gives CASRQGEGTDTQYF. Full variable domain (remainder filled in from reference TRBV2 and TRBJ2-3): EPEVTQTPSHQVTQMGQEVILRCVPISNHLYFYWYRQILGQKVEFLVSFYNNEISEKSEIFDDQFSVERPDGSNFTLKIRSTKLEDSAMYFCASRQGEGTDTQYFGPGTRLTVL.

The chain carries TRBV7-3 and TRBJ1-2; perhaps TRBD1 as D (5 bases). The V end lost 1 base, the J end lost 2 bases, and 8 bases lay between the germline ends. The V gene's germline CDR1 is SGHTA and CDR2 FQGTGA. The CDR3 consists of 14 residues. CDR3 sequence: CASSLIGGNYGYTF. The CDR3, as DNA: TGTGCCAGCAGCTTAATTGGGGGGAACTATGGCTACACCTTC.

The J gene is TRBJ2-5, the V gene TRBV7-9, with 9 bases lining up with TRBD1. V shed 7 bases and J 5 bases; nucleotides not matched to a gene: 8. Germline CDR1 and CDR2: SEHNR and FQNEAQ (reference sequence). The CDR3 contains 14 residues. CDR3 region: CASTRDRVGETQYF. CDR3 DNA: TGTGCCAGCACCCGGGACAGGGTAGGGGAGACCCAGTACTTC. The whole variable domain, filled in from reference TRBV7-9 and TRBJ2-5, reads DTGVSQNPRHKITKRGQNVTFRCDPISEHNRLYWYRQTLGQGPEFLTYFQNEAQLEKSRLLSDRFSAERPKGSFSTLEIQRTEQGDSAMYLCASTRDRVGETQYFGPGTRLLVL.

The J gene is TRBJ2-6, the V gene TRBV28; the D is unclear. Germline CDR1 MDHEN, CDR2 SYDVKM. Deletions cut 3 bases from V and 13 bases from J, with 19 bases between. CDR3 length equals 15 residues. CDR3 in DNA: TGTGCCAGCAGTTTGGGCGTCCCGAGGACCGTTGTCCTGACTTTC. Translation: CASSLGVPRTVVLTF.

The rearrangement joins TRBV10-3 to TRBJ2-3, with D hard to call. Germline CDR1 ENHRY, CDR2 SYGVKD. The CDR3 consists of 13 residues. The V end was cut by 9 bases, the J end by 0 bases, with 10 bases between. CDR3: CAIGFLSTDTQYF. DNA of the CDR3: TGTGCCATTGGGTTCTTAAGCACAGATACGCAGTATTTT.

This CDR3 reads CASSPIQGSEQYF. CDR3 DNA: TGTGCCAGCTCCCCGATACAGGGATCCGAGCAGTACTTC. This rearrangement joins TRBV18 to TRBJ2-7, with D possibly TRBD1 on 6 matching bases. Looked up from germline, CDR1 is KGHSH and CDR2 is LQKENI. The CDR3 has 13 amino acids. V gave up 6 bases and J gave up 6 bases, with 15 bases separating them.

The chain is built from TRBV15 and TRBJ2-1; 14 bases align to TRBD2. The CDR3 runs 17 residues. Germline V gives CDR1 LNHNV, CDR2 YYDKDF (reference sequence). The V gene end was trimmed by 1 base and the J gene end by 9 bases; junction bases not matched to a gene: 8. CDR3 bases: TGTGCCACCAGCAGAGCTTCCGGGACTAGCGGGAGCGGTGAGCAGTTCTTC. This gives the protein CATSRASGTSGSGEQFF. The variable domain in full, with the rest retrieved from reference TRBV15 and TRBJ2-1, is DAMVIQNPRYQVTQFGKPVTLSCSQTLNHNVMYWYQQKSSQAPKLLFHYYDKDFNNEADTPDNFQSRRPNTSFCFLDIRSPGLGDTAMYLCATSRASGTSGSGEQFFGPGTRLTVL.

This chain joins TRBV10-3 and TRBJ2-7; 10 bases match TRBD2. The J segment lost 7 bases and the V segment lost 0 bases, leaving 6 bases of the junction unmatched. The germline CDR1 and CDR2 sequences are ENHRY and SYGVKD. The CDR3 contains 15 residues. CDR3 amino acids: CAISESASGSEEQYF. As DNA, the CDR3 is TGTGCCATCAGTGAGTCCGCTAGCGGGAGTGAGGAGCAGTACTTC.

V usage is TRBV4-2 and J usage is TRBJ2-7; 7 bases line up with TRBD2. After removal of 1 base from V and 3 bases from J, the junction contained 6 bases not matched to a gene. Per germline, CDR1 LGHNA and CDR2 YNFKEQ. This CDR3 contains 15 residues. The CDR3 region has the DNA TGTGCCAGCAGCCAAGTGCCCGGGGGGAACTACGAGCAGTACTTC. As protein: CASSQVPGGNYEQYF.

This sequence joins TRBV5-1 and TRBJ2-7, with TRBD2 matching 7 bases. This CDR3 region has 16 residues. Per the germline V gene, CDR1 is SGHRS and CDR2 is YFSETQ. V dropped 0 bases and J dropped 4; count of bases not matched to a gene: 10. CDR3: CASSLAWGGEGYEQYF. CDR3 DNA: TGCGCCAGCAGCTTGGCATGGGGAGGGGAAGGATACGAGCAGTACTTC.

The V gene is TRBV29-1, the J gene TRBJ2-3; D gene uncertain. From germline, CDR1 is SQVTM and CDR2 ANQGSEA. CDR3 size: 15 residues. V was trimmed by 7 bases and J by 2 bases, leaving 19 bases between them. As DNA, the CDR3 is TGCAGCGCCTCCAACCCGGGTGGGTTCACAGATACGCAGTATTTT. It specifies CSASNPGGFTDTQYF.

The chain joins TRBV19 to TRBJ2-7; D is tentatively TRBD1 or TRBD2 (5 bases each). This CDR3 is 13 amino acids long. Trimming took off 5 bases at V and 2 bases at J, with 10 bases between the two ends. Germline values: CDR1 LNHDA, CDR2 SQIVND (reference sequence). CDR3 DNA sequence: TGTGCCAGTAGTCCCGGGGACCCCTACGAGCAGTACTTC. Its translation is CASSPGDPYEQYF.

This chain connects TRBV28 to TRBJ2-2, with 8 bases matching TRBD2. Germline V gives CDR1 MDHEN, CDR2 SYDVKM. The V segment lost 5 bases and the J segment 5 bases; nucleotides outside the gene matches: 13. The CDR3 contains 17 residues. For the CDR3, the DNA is TGTGCCAGCAGTATCCCTCCGGGACTAGGGAGTACCGGGGAGCTGTTTTTT. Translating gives CASSIPPGLGSTGELFF. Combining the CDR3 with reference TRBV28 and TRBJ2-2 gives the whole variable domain DVKVTQSSRYLVKRTGEKVFLECVQDMDHENMFWYRQDPGLGLRLIYFSYDVKMKEKGDIPEGYSVSREKKERFSLILESASTNQTSMYLCASSIPPGLGSTGELFFGEGSRLTVL.

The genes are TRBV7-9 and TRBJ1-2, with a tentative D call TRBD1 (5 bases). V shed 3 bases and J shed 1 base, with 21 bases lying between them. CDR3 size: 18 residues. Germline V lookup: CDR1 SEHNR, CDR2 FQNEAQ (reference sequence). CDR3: CASSLGHLRVGDNYGYTF. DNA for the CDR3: TGTGCCAGCAGCTTGGGGCACCTCAGGGTGGGGGATAACTATGGCTACACCTTC.

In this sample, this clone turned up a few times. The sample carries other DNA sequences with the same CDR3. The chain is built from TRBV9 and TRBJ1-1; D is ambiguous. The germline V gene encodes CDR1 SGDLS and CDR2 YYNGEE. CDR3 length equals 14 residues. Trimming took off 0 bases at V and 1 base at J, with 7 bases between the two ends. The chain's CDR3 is CASSVVPGNTEAFF. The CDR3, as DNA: TGTGCCAGCAGCGTAGTGCCAGGGAACACTGAAGCTTTCTTT.

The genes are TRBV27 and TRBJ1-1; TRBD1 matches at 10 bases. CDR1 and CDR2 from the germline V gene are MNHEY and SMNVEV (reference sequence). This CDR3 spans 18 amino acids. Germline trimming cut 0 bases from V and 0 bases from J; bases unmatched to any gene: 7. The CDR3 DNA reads TGTGCCAGCAGTTTATCATGGGGGACAGGGGCTTTGAACACTGAAGCTTTCTTT. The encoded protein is CASSLSWGTGALNTEAFF.

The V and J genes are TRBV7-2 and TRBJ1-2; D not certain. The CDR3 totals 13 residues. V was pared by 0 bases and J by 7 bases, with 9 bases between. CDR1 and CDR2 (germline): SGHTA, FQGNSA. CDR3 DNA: TGTGCCAGCAGCTTAGCGCCTAGGACTGGCTACACCTTC. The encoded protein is CASSLAPRTGYTF.

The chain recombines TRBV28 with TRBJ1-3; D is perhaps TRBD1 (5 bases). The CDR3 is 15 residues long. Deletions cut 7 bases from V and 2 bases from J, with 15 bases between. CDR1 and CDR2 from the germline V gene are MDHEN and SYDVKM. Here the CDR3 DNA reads TGTGCCAGCACCCTGCGGACACTTACTGGAAACACCATATATTTT. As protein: CASTLRTLTGNTIYF.

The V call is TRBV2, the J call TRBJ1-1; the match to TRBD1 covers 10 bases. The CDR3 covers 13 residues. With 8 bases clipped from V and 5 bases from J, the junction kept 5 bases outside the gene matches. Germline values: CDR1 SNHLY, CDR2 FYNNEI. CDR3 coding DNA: TGTGCCAGCGGGGGGGACAGGGGAACTGAAGCTTTCTTT. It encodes CASGGDRGTEAFF.

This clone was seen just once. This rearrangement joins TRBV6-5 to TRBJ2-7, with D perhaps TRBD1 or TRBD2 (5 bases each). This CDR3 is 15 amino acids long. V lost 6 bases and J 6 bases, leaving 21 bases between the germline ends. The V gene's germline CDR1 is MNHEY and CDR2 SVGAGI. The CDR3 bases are TGTGCCAGCAGCCCCCGGGACCGCCTTCCTCGCGAGCAGTACTTC. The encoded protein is CASSPRDRLPREQYF.

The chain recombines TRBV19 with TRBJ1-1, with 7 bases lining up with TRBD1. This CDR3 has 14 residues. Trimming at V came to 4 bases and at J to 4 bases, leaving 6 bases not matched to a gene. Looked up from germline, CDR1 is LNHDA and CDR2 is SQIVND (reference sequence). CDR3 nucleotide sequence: TGTGCCAGTAGTACAGACAGGGCTGGCACTGAAGCTTTCTTT. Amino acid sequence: CASSTDRAGTEAFF.

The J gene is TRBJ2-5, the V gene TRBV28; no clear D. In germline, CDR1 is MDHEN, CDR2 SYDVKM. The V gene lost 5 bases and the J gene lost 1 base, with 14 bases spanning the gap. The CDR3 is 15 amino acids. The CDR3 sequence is CASSPPSGPQETQYF. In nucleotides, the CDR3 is TGTGCCAGCAGTCCCCCGTCCGGGCCCCAAGAGACCCAGTACTTC.

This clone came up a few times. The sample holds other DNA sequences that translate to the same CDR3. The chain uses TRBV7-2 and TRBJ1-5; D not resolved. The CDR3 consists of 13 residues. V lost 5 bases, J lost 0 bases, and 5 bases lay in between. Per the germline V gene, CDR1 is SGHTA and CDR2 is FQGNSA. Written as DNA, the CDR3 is TGTGCCAGCAGCCGTGATAGCAATCAGCCCCAGCATTTT. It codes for CASSRDSNQPQHF.